A single sample gave rise to the 8 T cell receptor beta chains below, sequenced in a study of T cell responses to AZD1222 COVID-19 vaccine. The table came from immunoSEQ multiplex PCR; TCRdb's copy has only in-frame clones and leaves some out. The data contain 150,000 to 200,000 clones, around 93% of them seen just once; the ten biggest clones take up over 7.5%. The sample was peripheral blood, taken on day 0 of AZD1222 vaccination. The receptors stem from an adult in good health.

The chain is built from TRBV24-1 and TRBJ2-3; 10 bases map to TRBD1. The germline CDR1 and CDR2 sequences are KGHDR and SFDVKD. With 3 bases clipped from V and 7 bases from J, the junction kept 6 bases outside the gene matches. The CDR3 has 15 amino acids. The CDR3 here is CATSDPGQGTNTQYF. The CDR3 DNA reads TGTGCCACCAGTGATCCGGGACAGGGGACAAATACGCAGTATTTT.

The rearrangement uses TRBV4-3 and TRBJ2-2; no definite D call. The CDR3 length is 14 residues. Germline CDR1 and CDR2: LGHNA and YSLEER. The V gene lost 6 bases and the J gene lost 0 bases, with 8 bases spanning the gap. CDR3 region: CASRVEPNTGELFF. The CDR3 DNA reads as TGCGCCAGCAGAGTTGAGCCGAACACCGGGGAGCTGTTTTTT.

This clone was detected only once. The CDR3 DNA reads as TGTGCCAGCAGCCTCAGAGGATCCGGAAACACCATATATTTT. It codes for CASSLRGSGNTIYF. The chain recombines TRBV7-2 with TRBJ1-3, with D unclear. The germline V gene encodes CDR1 SGHTA and CDR2 FQGNSA. V was trimmed by 5 bases and J by 4 bases, leaving 12 bases between them. The CDR3 totals 14 residues.

The V and J genes are TRBV2 and TRBJ2-1, with D perhaps TRBD1 or TRBD2 (5 bases each). V was clipped by 8 bases and J by 3 bases, with 14 bases between them. Per germline, CDR1 SNHLY and CDR2 FYNNEI. The CDR3 runs to 14 residues. In DNA, the CDR3 is TGTGCCAGCCGGGACGGACTGAGCTACAATGAGCAGTTCTTC. Translating it yields CASRDGLSYNEQFF. Full variable domain (outside the CDR3, taken from reference TRBV2 and TRBJ2-1): EPEVTQTPSHQVTQMGQEVILRCVPISNHLYFYWYRQILGQKVEFLVSFYNNEISEKSEIFDDQFSVERPDGSNFTLKIRSTKLEDSAMYFCASRDGLSYNEQFFGPGTRLTVL.

The gene calls are TRBV7-8 and TRBJ1-2; 7 bases align to TRBD1. The ends lost 5 bases at V and 5 bases at J; junction bases unmatched: 2. The V gene's germline CDR1 is SGHVS and CDR2 FQNEAQ. The CDR3 consists of 12 residues. In DNA form, the CDR3 reads TGTGCCAGCAGCACGACAGGGTATGGCTACACCTTC. This sequence encodes CASSTTGYGYTF.

V is TRBV29-1 and J is TRBJ1-2; D remains unclear. The V end was cut by 6 bases, the J end by 1 base, with 6 bases between. The CDR3 spans 11 residues. The germline gives CDR1 SQVTM, CDR2 ANQGSEA. Here the CDR3 DNA reads TGCAGCGTCGACCTTAACTATGGCTACACCTTC. Protein: CSVDLNYGYTF. The entire variable domain, with the rest obtained from reference TRBV29-1 and TRBJ1-2, is as follows: SAVISQKPSRDICQRGTSLTIQCQVDSQVTMMFWYRQQPGQSLTLIATANQGSEATYESGFVIDKFPISRPNLTFSTLTVSNMSPEDSSIYLCSVDLNYGYTFGSGTRLTVV.

The genes are TRBV7-2 and TRBJ2-7; 12 bases fit TRBD2. CDR1 is SGHTA and CDR2 is FQGNSA in the germline V gene. V was pared by 2 bases and J by 8 bases, with 16 bases of the junction left unmatched. The CDR3 covers 18 residues. Written as DNA, the CDR3 is TGTGCCAGCAGCTTAACGGGGGGACTAGCGGGTACTGGGTCCCAGCAGTACTTC. As protein: CASSLTGGLAGTGSQQYF.

The V gene is TRBV2, the J gene TRBJ2-7, with D tentatively TRBD1 (6 bases). V shed 6 bases and J shed 5 bases, with 23 bases lying between them. From germline, CDR1 is SNHLY and CDR2 FYNNEI. The length of the CDR3 is 16 residues. The CDR3 nucleotides read TGTGCCAGCAGGGAGACTTTAGTAACAGGGCCAGACGAGCAGTACTTC. Amino acid sequence: CASRETLVTGPDEQYF.